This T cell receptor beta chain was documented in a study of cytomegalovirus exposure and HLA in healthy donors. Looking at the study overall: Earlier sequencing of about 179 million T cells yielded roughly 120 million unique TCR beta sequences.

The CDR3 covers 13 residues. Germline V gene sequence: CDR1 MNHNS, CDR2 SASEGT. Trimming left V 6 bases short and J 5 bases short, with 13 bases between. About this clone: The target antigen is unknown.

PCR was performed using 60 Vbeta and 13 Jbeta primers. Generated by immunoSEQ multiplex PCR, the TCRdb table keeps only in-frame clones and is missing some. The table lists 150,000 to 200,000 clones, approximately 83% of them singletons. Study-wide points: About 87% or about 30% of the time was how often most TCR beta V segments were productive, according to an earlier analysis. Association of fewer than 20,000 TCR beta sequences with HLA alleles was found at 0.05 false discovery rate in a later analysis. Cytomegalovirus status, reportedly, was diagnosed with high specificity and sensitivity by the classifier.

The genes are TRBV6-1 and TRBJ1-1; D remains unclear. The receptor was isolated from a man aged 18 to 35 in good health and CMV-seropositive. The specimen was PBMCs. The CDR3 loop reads CASREIGGTEAFF. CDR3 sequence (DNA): TGTGCCAGCAGGGAGATCGGTGGGACTGAAGCTTTCTTT.